This paragraph covers one T cell receptor beta chain sequence. Individuals who donated were healthy Caucasians from Russia aged roughly 6 to 95. Extractions gave at least 5 micrograms of total RNA per sample. V lost 4 bases and J lost 1, with 12 bases in between. This CDR3 is built from 15 residues. The V gene's germline CDR1 is LGHDT and CDR2 YNNKEL (reference sequence). This sample is part of a study of blood T cells in healthy people across ages. Primers used in a second PCR of roughly 7 to 11 cycles were a sample-barcoded 5' primer and a J-beta primer mix. Unique molecular identifiers of 12 random nucleotides labeled each cDNA. In TCRdb, the 5' RACE reads were re-called with MiXCR into one record per CDR3 protein. The table has 1,500,000 or so distinct CDR3 sequences, roughly 64% seen once.

The sequence was collected from a man aged 18 to 29 in good health. The sequenced sample consisted of blood. The rearrangement joins TRBV3-1 to TRBJ2-3, with D possibly matching TRBD2 (6 bases). As DNA, the CDR3 is TGTGCCAGCAGCCTTAGATGGGGGGGCACAGATACGCAGTATTTT. It encodes CASSLRWGGTDTQYF.